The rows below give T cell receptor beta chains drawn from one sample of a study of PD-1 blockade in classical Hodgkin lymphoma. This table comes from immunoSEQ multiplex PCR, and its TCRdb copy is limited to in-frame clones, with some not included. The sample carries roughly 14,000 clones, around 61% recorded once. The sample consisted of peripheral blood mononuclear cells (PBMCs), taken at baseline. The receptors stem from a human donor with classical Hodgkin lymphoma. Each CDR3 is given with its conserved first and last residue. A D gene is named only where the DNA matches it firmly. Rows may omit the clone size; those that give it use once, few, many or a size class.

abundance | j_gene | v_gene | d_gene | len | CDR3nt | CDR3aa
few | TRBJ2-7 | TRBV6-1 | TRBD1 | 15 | TGTGCCAGCAGTGAATTTGACAGGGGGTCCTACGAGCAGTACTTC | CASSEFDRGSYEQYF
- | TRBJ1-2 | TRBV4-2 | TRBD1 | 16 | TGTGCCAGCAGCCAAGGGGGACAGAAAATCCTCTATGGCTACACCTTC | CASSQGGQKILYGYTF
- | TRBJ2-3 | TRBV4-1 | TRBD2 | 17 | TGCGCCAGCAGCCAAGCGATGTGGACTAGCGGGGGAGATACGCAGTATTTT | CASSQAMWTSGGDTQYF
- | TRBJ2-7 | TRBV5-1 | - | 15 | TGCGCCAGCAGCTTGGACAGCTTAAGCTCCTACGAGCAGTACTTC | CASSLDSLSSYEQYF
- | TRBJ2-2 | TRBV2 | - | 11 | TGTGCCACGCAGGGTACCGGGGAGCTGTTTTTT | CATQGTGELFF
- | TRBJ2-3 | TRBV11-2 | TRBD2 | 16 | TGTGCCAGCAGCTTAATAGCGGGAGTCGGCACAGATACGCAGTATTTT | CASSLIAGVGTDTQYF
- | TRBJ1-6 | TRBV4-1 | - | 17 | TGCGCCAGCAGCCAAGATCGGGGGAGGAGTACGAATTCACCCCTCCACTTT | CASSQDRGRSTNSPLHF
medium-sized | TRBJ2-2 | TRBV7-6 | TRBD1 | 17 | TGTGCCAGCAGCTTAGGAGCAGGGGGCTTTGGCACCGGGGAGCTGTTTTTT | CASSLGAGGFGTGELFF
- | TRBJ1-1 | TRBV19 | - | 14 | TGTGCCAGTAGTATAGGGCAGGGGATAGAAGAAGCTTTCTTT | CASSIGQGIEEAFF
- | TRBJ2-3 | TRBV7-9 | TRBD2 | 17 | TGTGCCAGCAGCTGGGGACTAGCGGGAGGGCCGCCAGATACGCAGTATTTT | CASSWGLAGGPPDTQYF
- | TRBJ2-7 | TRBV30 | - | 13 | TGTGCCTGGAGTCAGCGGCCGGGCTACGAGCAGTACTTC | CAWSQRPGYEQYF
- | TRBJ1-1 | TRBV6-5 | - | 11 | TGTGCCAGCATCTTCCGCTCTGAAGCTTTCTTT | CASIFRSEAFF
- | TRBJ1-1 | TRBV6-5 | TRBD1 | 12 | TGTGCCAGCAGTAGACAGGGGACTGAAGCTTTCTTT | CASSRQGTEAFF
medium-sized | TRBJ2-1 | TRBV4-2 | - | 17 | TGTGCCAGCAGCCAAGATGCCGCAGGCCTAGGGAACTTTGAGCAGTTCTTC | CASSQDAAGLGNFEQFF
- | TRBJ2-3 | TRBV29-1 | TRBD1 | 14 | TGCAGCGCTCAACCCGGGACAGGTGCAGATACGCAGTATTTT | CSAQPGTGADTQYF
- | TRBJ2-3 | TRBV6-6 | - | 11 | TGTGCCAGCAGTTACTTCGATACGCAGTATTTT | CASSYFDTQYF
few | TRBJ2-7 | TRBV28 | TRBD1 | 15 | TGTGCCAGCAGTTTATGGAGGGGGCGATCCTACGAGCAGTACTTC | CASSLWRGRSYEQYF
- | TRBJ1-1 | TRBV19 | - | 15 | TGTGCCAGTAGTTCCTCCGGGACACCTAACACTGAAGCTTTCTTT | CASSSSGTPNTEAFF
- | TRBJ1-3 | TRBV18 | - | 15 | TGTGCCAGCTCACCAGGCGCGACCATGGGGAACACCATATATTTT | CASSPGATMGNTIYF
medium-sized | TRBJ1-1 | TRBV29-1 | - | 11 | TGCAGGGGAGGGACCCACACTGAAGCTTTCTTT | CRGGTHTEAFF
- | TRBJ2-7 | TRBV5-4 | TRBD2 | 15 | TGTGCCAGCAGCTTGAAAGCGGGGTACTCCTACGAGCAGTACTTC | CASSLKAGYSYEQYF
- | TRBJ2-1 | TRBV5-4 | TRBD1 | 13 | TGTGCCAGCAATGACAGGGGGGCGGGTGAGCAGTTCTTC | CASNDRGAGEQFF
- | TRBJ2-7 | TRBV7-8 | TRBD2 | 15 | TGTGCCAGCAGCCCCGGGTTTGGGGAGGGCTACGAGCAGTACTTC | CASSPGFGEGYEQYF
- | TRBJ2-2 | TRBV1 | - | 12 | TGCACCAGCAGCCAAGGAGTAGGGGAGCTGTTTTTT | CTSSQGVGELFF
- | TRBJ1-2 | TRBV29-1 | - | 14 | TGCAGCGTTGTGTGGGATGACAGCGGCTATGGCTACACCTTC | CSVVWDDSGYGYTF
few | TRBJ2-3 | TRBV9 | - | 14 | TGTGCCAGCAGTGGGGTGGGAAGCACAGATACGCAGTATTTT | CASSGVGSTDTQYF
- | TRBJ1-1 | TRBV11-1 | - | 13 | TGTGCCAGCAGCCTATACAGGGAAACTGAAGCTTTCTTT | CASSLYRETEAFF
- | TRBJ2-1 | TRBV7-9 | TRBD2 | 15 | TGTGCCAGCAGCTTACAAGCGGGAGGTTACAATGAGCAGTTCTTC | CASSLQAGGYNEQFF
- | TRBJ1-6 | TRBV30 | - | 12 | TGTGCCTGGAACAGGGAAGGTTCACCCCTCCACTTT | CAWNREGSPLHF
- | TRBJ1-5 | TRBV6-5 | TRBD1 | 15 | TGTGCCAGCAGCCCCGACAGGGCGAGCAATCAGCCCCAGCATTTT | CASSPDRASNQPQHF
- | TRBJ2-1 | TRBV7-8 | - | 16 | TGTGCCAGCAGCTTAGGGGCTGGCGGGGTCGGGGATGAGCAGTTCTTC | CASSLGAGGVGDEQFF
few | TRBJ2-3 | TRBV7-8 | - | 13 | TGTGCCAGCAACCCGAGTCTCGGAGATACGCAGTATTTT | CASNPSLGDTQYF
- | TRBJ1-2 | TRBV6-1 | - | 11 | TGTGCCAGCAGTGCGCCGGGGGGCTACACCTTC | CASSAPGGYTF
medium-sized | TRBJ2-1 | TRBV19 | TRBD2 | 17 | TGTGCCAGTAGTGCCGGACTAGCGCCTAGAGCTTACAATGAGCAGTTCTTC | CASSAGLAPRAYNEQFF
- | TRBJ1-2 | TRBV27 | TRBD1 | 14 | TGTGCCAGCAGGCCCGGACAGGGGGCAGTTGGCTACACCTTC | CASRPGQGAVGYTF
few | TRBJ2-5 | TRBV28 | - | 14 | TGTGCCAGCAGTCTGACTGAGGACCAAGAGACCCAGTACTTC | CASSLTEDQETQYF
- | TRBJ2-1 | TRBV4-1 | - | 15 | TGCGCCAGCAGCCAAGATTTCCGGGATTACAATGAGCAGTTCTTC | CASSQDFRDYNEQFF
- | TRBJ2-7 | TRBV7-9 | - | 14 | TGTGCCAGCAGCTTAAGCGGCAGGGAGGACGAGCAGTACTTC | CASSLSGREDEQYF
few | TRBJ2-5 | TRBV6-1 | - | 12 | TGTGCCAGCAATCAGGGGAGGGAGACCCAGTACTTC | CASNQGRETQYF
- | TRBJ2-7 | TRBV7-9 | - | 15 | TGTGCCAGCAGCCGAGAATCAGGGGTCCCCTACGAGCAGTACTTC | CASSRESGVPYEQYF
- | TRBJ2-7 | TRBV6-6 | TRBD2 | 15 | TGTGCCAGCAGCCCGACGGGCGGGAGGGCCTACGAGCAGTACTTC | CASSPTGGRAYEQYF
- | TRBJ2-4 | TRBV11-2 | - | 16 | TGTGCCAGCAGCTTAGCCCATAGCGGACCCGGAAACATTCAGTACTTC | CASSLAHSGPGNIQYF
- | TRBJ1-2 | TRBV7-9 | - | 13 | TGTGCCAGCAGCCCACCCAGAGGGGTAGGCTACACCTTC | CASSPPRGVGYTF
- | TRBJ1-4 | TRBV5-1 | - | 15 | TGCGCCAGCAGCGAAAGGACAGATATGAATGAAAAACTGTTTTTT | CASSERTDMNEKLFF
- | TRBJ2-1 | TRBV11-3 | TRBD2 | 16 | TGTGCCAGCAGCTTAGGGGGGAGCGGGGCTTACAATGAGCAGTTCTTC | CASSLGGSGAYNEQFF
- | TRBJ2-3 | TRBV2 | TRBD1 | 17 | TGTGCCAGCAGCCAGGACAGGGGGCAGGGGGTCACAGATACGCAGTATTTT | CASSQDRGQGVTDTQYF
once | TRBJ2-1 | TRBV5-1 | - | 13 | TGCGCCAGCACCCCGTCACCAATGGATGAGCAGTTCTTC | CASTPSPMDEQFF
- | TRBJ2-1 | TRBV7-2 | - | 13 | TGTGCCAGCAGCCCCAGCTCCTACAATGAGCAGTTCTTC | CASSPSSYNEQFF
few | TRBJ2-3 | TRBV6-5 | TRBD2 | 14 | TGTGCCAGCAGTTACAGCGGGGCTAGGGATACGCAGTATTTT | CASSYSGARDTQYF
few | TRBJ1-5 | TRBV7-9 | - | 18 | TGTGCCAGCAGCTTTAGTCCGGGGGCGGTAATGAGGGGCCAGCCCCAGCATTTT | CASSFSPGAVMRGQPQHF